The clone carrying this T cell receptor beta chain was seen a single time. What it binds is unknown. CDR3 length: 16 amino acids. V dropped 0 bases and J dropped 2 bases, with 14 bases sitting between them. Germline CDR1 and CDR2: MGHRA and YSYEKL. These data come from a study of cytomegalovirus exposure and HLA in healthy donors. Study-level findings and limits: The classifier was said to identify cytomegalovirus status with high specificity and sensitivity. In a later analysis, CMV-associated beta chains were mostly HLA-associated, it appeared.

This PCR relied on a set of 60 Vbeta primers and 13 Jbeta primers. Clones were read by immunoSEQ multiplex PCR, and TCRdb kept only the in-frame ones, dropping some. The data contain fewer than 150,000 clones, roughly 80% of them singletons. Sequenced material: PBMCs. The rearrangement links TRBV4-1 to TRBJ2-7; D is possibly TRBD2 (6 bases). The clonotype was recovered from a woman in her thirties or forties in good health and CMV-seropositive. The chain's CDR3 is CASSQDFSGLPYEQYF. CDR3 in DNA: TGCGCCAGCAGCCAAGATTTTTCGGGACTCCCCTACGAGCAGTACTTC.